The clone carrying this T cell receptor (beta chain) has just a few counts. Its antigen is undetermined. The CDR3 is made up of 16 amino acids. Trimming took 4 bases from V and 5 from J, leaving 20 bases between them. Germline lookup yields CDR1 MDHEN and CDR2 SYDVKM. The CDR3 regions of TCR beta were amplified from RNA transcripts. A first-round RT-PCR of the TCR CDR3 used the HTBI primer set. TCRdb re-analysed the multiplex PCR reads in MiXCR, keeping a single row per CDR3 protein. The repertoire consists of 250,000 to 400,000 distinct CDR3 sequences, with around 15% occurring once and the leading ten covering approximately 35%. The data belong to a study of T cells in Graves' hyperthyroidism and ophthalmopathy. Findings of the study overall: Clonotypes that were expanded in thyroid above 0.001 mostly appeared in blood too.

The specimen sequenced was blood. The chain joins TRBV28 to TRBJ2-5; D uncertain. The TCR comes from a woman in her thirties or forties with Graves' ophthalmopathy. CDR3 DNA: TGTGCCAGCAGTTATCCTAGGGTTCTTGTTTCGGAGACCCAGTACTTC. As protein: CASSYPRVLVSETQYF.